The 32 T cell receptor beta chains presented below share a single source sample, sequenced in a study of cytomegalovirus exposure and HLA in healthy donors. 60 Vbeta and 13 Jbeta primers were used in PCR. Only in-frame clones appear in the TCRdb table, and some are missing; sequencing was by immunoSEQ multiplex PCR. The sample holds just under 80,000 clones, around three quarters seen once. Sequenced: PBMCs. The receptors come from a man in his forties in good health and CMV-seronegative.

The chain carries TRBV7-3 and TRBJ2-3; TRBD1 matches at 7 bases. V shed 3 bases, J shed 4 bases, and the junction held 1 base outside the gene matches. Germline lookup yields CDR1 SGHTA and CDR2 FQGTGA. CDR3 length equals 13 residues. The CDR3 sequence: CASSLTGPDTQYF. The DNA of the CDR3 is TGTGCCAGCAGCTTGACAGGGCCAGATACGCAGTATTTT.

The chain links TRBV28 to TRBJ1-5; D remains unclear. Trimming took 10 bases from V and 2 from J, leaving 18 bases between them. CDR3 size: 15 residues. CDR1 is MDHEN, CDR2 SYDVKM, per germline. In nucleotides, the CDR3 is TGTGCCACCGGAGGGTCGGGTTATGGCAATCAGCCCCAGCATTTT. It is translated as CATGGSGYGNQPQHF.

V usage is TRBV10-2 and J usage is TRBJ2-3, with a weak D call TRBD2 (6 bases). Trimming left V 6 bases short and J 1 base short, with 14 bases between. CDR1 is WSHSY and CDR2 is SAAADI in the germline V gene. This CDR3 has 15 amino acids. CDR3 in DNA: TGCGCCAGCAGCCTTGGGACTGTGGGCACAGATACGCAGTATTTT. The encoded protein is CASSLGTVGTDTQYF.

The chain employs TRBV30 and TRBJ2-2; TRBD1 agrees at 8 bases. Germline V gene data show CDR1 as GTSNPN and CDR2 as SVGIG (reference sequence). With 8 bases clipped from V and 4 bases from J, the junction kept 12 bases outside the gene matches. The CDR3 loop spans 15 amino acids. As DNA, the CDR3 is TGTGCCAAACAGGGGGGACGTGGGAGCACCGGGGAGCTGTTTTTT. Translating it yields CAKQGGRGSTGELFF.

V usage is TRBV10-3 and J usage is TRBJ2-2, with D perhaps matching TRBD2 (6 bases). V dropped 3 bases and J dropped 5 bases, with 28 bases sitting between them. CDR3 size: 20 residues. Germline assignment: CDR1 ENHRY and CDR2 SYGVKD. The CDR3 here is CAISEVRSAGGQSRTGELFF. The CDR3 coding sequence is TGTGCCATCAGTGAAGTCAGGTCGGCAGGAGGGCAATCTCGGACCGGGGAGCTGTTTTTT.

This clone appeared a few times. This rearrangement joins TRBV7-6 to TRBJ2-7; TRBD2 matches at 7 bases. V lost 3 bases to trimming and J lost 4 bases; unmatched junction nucleotides: 6. Looked up from germline, CDR1 is SGHVS and CDR2 is FNYEAQ. The CDR3 consists of 14 residues. This CDR3 reads CASSFRGSKYEQYF. CDR3 coding DNA: TGTGCCAGCAGCTTTCGCGGGAGTAAGTACGAGCAGTACTTC. Based on the CDR3 plus reference TRBV7-6 and TRBJ2-7, the full variable domain is GAGVSQSPRYKVTKRGQDVALRCDPISGHVSLYWYRQALGQGPEFLTYFNYEAQQDKSGLPNDRFSAERPEGSISTLTIQRTEQRDSAMYRCASSFRGSKYEQYFGPGTRLTVT.

The genes are TRBV5-6 and TRBJ1-1, with 9 positions matching TRBD1. The CDR3 length is 18 residues. Germline CDR1 SGHDT, CDR2 YYEEEE. V dropped 4 bases and J dropped 1; count of bases not matched to a gene: 14. The CDR3 spells CASSPGTGTFLKNTEAFF. The CDR3 DNA reads as TGTGCCAGCAGCCCAGGGACAGGGACATTTCTCAAGAACACTGAAGCTTTCTTT.

A few counts support this clone. The chain uses TRBV18 and TRBJ2-6; 11 positions match TRBD2. J was trimmed by 2 bases and V by 3 bases; bases with no gene match: 6. Germline-derived CDR1 and CDR2 are KGHSH and LQKENI. There are 18 residues in the CDR3. The CDR3 DNA sequence: TGTGCCAGCTCACCCTTTAGCGGGAGGGCCACTGGGGCCAACGTCCTGACTTTC. Its translation: CASSPFSGRATGANVLTF.

The V gene is TRBV28, the J gene TRBJ2-2, with 11 bases aligning to TRBD2. There are 14 residues in the CDR3. The germline gives CDR1 MDHEN, CDR2 SYDVKM. V shed 6 bases, J shed 4 bases, and the junction held 1 base outside the gene matches. This CDR3 reads CASRGLAVTGELFF. Written as DNA, the CDR3 is TGTGCCAGCAGGGGACTAGCGGTCACCGGGGAGCTGTTTTTT.

This clone was counted once. The V and J genes are TRBV4-3 and TRBJ2-7; TRBD1 matches at 11 bases. Germline V gene lookup returns CDR1 LGHNA and CDR2 YSLEER. V dropped 4 bases and J dropped 4; count of bases not matched to a gene: 6. The CDR3 has 15 amino acids. Here the CDR3 reads CASSLRTGGWYEQYF. The CDR3 DNA follows: TGCGCCAGCAGCCTCAGGACAGGGGGCTGGTACGAGCAGTACTTC.

V gene TRBV2 combines with J gene TRBJ2-7; D call uncertain. Germline V gene data show CDR1 as SNHLY and CDR2 as FYNNEI. V was cut by 7 bases and J by 0 bases, with 16 bases left in between. CDR3 length: 15 amino acids. The CDR3 DNA is TGTGCCAGCACCAAAGACACCTTACCCTCCTACGAGCAGTACTTC. Translation gives CASTKDTLPSYEQYF.

This chain connects TRBV7-2 to TRBJ2-4, with 7 bases lining up with TRBD2. V lost 1 base and J lost 0; bases outside the gene matches: 3. Germline values: CDR1 SGHTA, CDR2 FQGNSA. The CDR3 has 16 residues. The CDR3 sequence: CASSLEVAGAKNIQYF. Written as DNA, the CDR3 is TGTGCCAGCAGCTTAGAGGTAGCGGGAGCCAAAAACATTCAGTACTTC.

The chain recombines TRBV7-9 with TRBJ1-3; the match to TRBD1 covers 7 bases. Germline V gene sequence: CDR1 SEHNR, CDR2 FQNEAQ (reference sequence). The V gene end was trimmed by 5 bases and the J gene end by 0 bases; junction bases not matched to a gene: 13. This CDR3 contains 18 residues. CDR3 sequence: CASSPPTGTVDSGNTIYF. For the CDR3, the DNA is TGTGCCAGCAGCCCGCCTACCGGGACAGTCGACTCTGGAAACACCATATATTTT. Full variable domain (outside the CDR3, taken from reference TRBV7-9 and TRBJ1-3): DTGVSQNPRHKITKRGQNVTFRCDPISEHNRLYWYRQTLGQGPEFLTYFQNEAQLEKSRLLSDRFSAERPKGSFSTLEIQRTEQGDSAMYLCASSPPTGTVDSGNTIYFGEGSWLTVV.

The CDR3 coding sequence is TGTGCCAGCAGTTCGACAGCCGGGACAGGGGGCTACGAGCAGTACTTC. Its protein is CASSSTAGTGGYEQYF. The chain recombines TRBV27 with TRBJ2-7; 11 bases map to TRBD1. The CDR3 is made up of 16 amino acids. J lost 3 bases, V lost 4 bases, and 8 bases had no gene match. Germline-derived CDR1 and CDR2 are MNHEY and SMNVEV (reference sequence).

This clone appeared once. The chain employs TRBV7-9 and TRBJ2-2; 7 nucleotides agree with TRBD2. Unmatched junction bases numbered 5, after V lost 3 bases and J lost 4 bases. The CDR3 extends over 15 amino acids. Germline values: CDR1 SEHNR, CDR2 FQNEAQ (reference sequence). CDR3 residues: CASSFGLAVTGELFF. DNA of the CDR3: TGTGCCAGCAGCTTTGGGCTAGCGGTCACCGGGGAGCTGTTTTTT.

This clone has just one count. V gene TRBV9 combines with J gene TRBJ2-1; 9 bases align to TRBD1. V lost 3 bases and J lost 6; bases outside the gene matches: 7. This CDR3 contains 15 residues. CDR1 is SGDLS, CDR2 YYNGEE, per germline. Here the CDR3 reads CASSEWGTGLNEQFF. In DNA, the CDR3 is TGTGCCAGCAGCGAGTGGGGGACAGGGCTCAATGAGCAGTTCTTC.

The chain links TRBV5-6 to TRBJ1-2; 8 nucleotides align to TRBD1. CDR3 length equals 15 residues. The V and J ends lost 0 bases and 2 bases, in that order; junction bases with no gene match: 3. The V gene's germline CDR1 is SGHDT and CDR2 YYEEEE. CDR3 sequence reads: CASSLGWTGNYGYTF. As DNA, the CDR3 is TGTGCCAGCAGCTTGGGATGGACAGGGAACTATGGCTACACCTTC.

With regard to this clone: At one end, the junction sequence differs from germline, possibly due to a read error. The chain couples TRBV28 to TRBJ2-5; TRBD1 matches 8 bases. Germline V lookup: CDR1 MDHEN, CDR2 SYDVKM. The CDR3 contains 15 residues. CDR3 region: CARSRTGIYRETQYF. CDR3 in DNA: TGTGCCCGCAGTCGGACAGGGATTTATCGAGAGACCCAGTACTTC.

This sequence joins TRBV11-1 and TRBJ2-1, with TRBD2 matching 14 bases. V dropped 4 bases and J dropped 2; count of bases not matched to a gene: 10. The CDR3 runs 19 residues. Germline-derived CDR1 and CDR2 are SGHAT and FQDESV (reference sequence). In DNA form, the CDR3 reads TGTGCCAGCAGCTCGCCCGTCGGGACTAGCGGGAGCCCCTACAATGAGCAGTTCTTC. It encodes CASSSPVGTSGSPYNEQFF.

The chain employs TRBV6-1 and TRBJ1-1, with 8 positions matching TRBD1. The germline gives CDR1 MNHNS, CDR2 SASEGT. This CDR3 spans 13 amino acids. V was clipped by 10 bases and J by 0 bases; unmatched bases: 4. CDR3 coding DNA: TGTGCCACCGAGACAGGGGTGAACACTGAAGCTTTCTTT. It codes for CATETGVNTEAFF.

In this sample, this clone turned up once. The chain has TRBV10-1 and TRBJ1-5, with D uncertain. Germline CDR1 is WNHNN and CDR2 is SYGVQD (reference sequence). There are 13 residues in the CDR3. Deletions cut 0 bases from V and 5 bases from J, with 5 bases between. CDR3 bases: TGCGCCAGCAGTGAGTCTCGGGATCAGCCCCAGCATTTT. Residues: CASSESRDQPQHF.

The table lists this clone with a count of one. The chain links TRBV7-9 to TRBJ2-7; 8 bases are shared with TRBD1. CDR3 length equals 14 residues. J lost 5 bases, V lost 5 bases, and 8 bases had no gene match. The germline CDR1 and CDR2 sequences are SEHNR and FQNEAQ (reference sequence). DNA for the CDR3: TGTGCCAGCAGCCGACAGGGGAATGGTCACGAGCAGTACTTC. This translates into CASSRQGNGHEQYF.

This chain uses TRBV6-6 with TRBJ2-5; TRBD2 matches 8 bases. The trim removed 6 bases at V and 5 bases at J, leaving 11 bases unmatched. This CDR3 is 15 amino acids long. CDR1 is MNHNY, CDR2 SVGAGI, per germline (reference sequence). CDR3 residues: CASSQSGGGFETQYF. The CDR3 DNA reads TGTGCCAGCAGCCAGTCGGGAGGGGGTTTTGAGACCCAGTACTTC.

This rearrangement joins TRBV7-6 to TRBJ1-2; perhaps TRBD1 as D (6 bases). The CDR3 sequence is 13 residues long. CDR1 SGHVS and CDR2 FNYEAQ come from the germline V gene. Trimming cost V 4 bases and J 10 bases, with 16 bases left between them. The CDR3 sequence: CASSSSGTSHYTF. CDR3 in DNA: TGTGCCAGCAGCTCTTCTGGGACATCACACTACACCTTC.

There are a few counts of this clone. The chain is built from TRBV4-3 and TRBJ1-2, with D perhaps TRBD1 (5 bases). From germline, CDR1 is LGHNA and CDR2 YSLEER. V lost 7 bases and J 4 bases, leaving 16 bases between the germline ends. This CDR3 contains 14 residues. DNA for the CDR3: TGCGCCAGCACCAAAGGGCAGGGATCCTATGGCTACACCTTC. As protein: CASTKGQGSYGYTF.

The rearrangement joins TRBV18 to TRBJ1-2, with 9 bases aligning to TRBD1. CDR1 and CDR2 (germline): KGHSH, LQKENI. There are 14 residues in the CDR3. The ends lost 6 bases at V and 8 bases at J; junction bases unmatched: 10. CDR3 residues: CASSTGTGSNGYTF. CDR3 nucleotide sequence: TGTGCCAGCTCCACCGGGACAGGGAGTAACGGCTACACCTTC.

This chain connects TRBV13 to TRBJ1-2; TRBD1 aligns across 8 bases. The CDR3 has 20 residues. V dropped 2 bases and J dropped 3; count of bases not matched to a gene: 20. Looked up from germline, CDR1 is PRHDT and CDR2 is FYEKMQ (reference sequence). In DNA form, the CDR3 reads TGTGCCAGCAGCTTATATCGTCGCGTGGGACAGGACGCGGGGTACTATGGCTACACCTTC. It encodes CASSLYRRVGQDAGYYGYTF.

This chain links TRBV1 with TRBJ2-2; the table's D call of TRBD2 was not tested on the DNA. TRBV1 is flagged as a pseudogene. The CDR3 loop spans 17 amino acids. The CDR3 protein is CTSSQGSVSGIEGELFF. As DNA, the CDR3 is TGCACCAGCAGCCAAGGAAGTGTTAGCGGCATTGAGGGGGAGCTGTTTTTT.

The V gene is TRBV9, the J gene TRBJ2-7; D might be TRBD1 (5 bases). Germline CDR1 and CDR2: SGDLS and YYNGEE. The CDR3 totals 14 residues. V gave up 2 bases and J gave up 2 bases, with 11 bases separating them. CDR3 bases: TGTGCCAGCAGCGTCACGGACACTCCCTACGAGCAGTACTTC. It yields the protein CASSVTDTPYEQYF.

The CDR3 region is CASSPPSGGNEQFF. Here the CDR3 DNA reads TGTGCCAGCTCACCACCTAGCGGGGGTAATGAGCAGTTCTTC. This chain links TRBV18 with TRBJ2-1, with 9 nucleotides matching TRBD2. The CDR3 loop spans 14 amino acids. Losses at the gene ends were 0 bases for V and 7 bases for J; bases not matched to a gene: 1. Looked up from germline, CDR1 is KGHSH and CDR2 is LQKENI.

The rearrangement uses TRBV9 and TRBJ2-2; D gene ambiguous. CDR1 and CDR2 (germline): SGDLS, YYNGEE. The CDR3 loop spans 15 amino acids. V lost 0 bases and J lost 1, with 7 bases in between. The CDR3 spells CASSVAGGNTGELFF. CDR3 nucleotides: TGTGCCAGCAGCGTAGCGGGTGGGAACACCGGGGAGCTGTTTTTT.

The rearrangement joins TRBV7-2 to TRBJ1-2; 10 nucleotides align to TRBD1. Germline lookup yields CDR1 SGHTA and CDR2 FQGNSA. V gave up 3 bases and J gave up 5 bases; unmatched junction bases: 9. The CDR3 length is 16 residues. The CDR3 is CASSFRNPGQGYGYTF. The CDR3 coding sequence is TGTGCCAGCAGCTTCCGTAATCCGGGACAGGGGTATGGCTACACCTTC.